Listed below are T cell receptor beta chains from one sample, sequenced in a study of T cells in localized non-small cell lung cancer. Sequencing used immunoSEQ multiplex PCR; TCRdb keeps in-frame clones, though not all of them. The sample has some 21,000 clones, approximately 85% seen once; the top ten hold roughly 29%. Sequenced here: peripheral blood mononuclear cells, sampled before any cancer treatment. The origin of the receptors is a male donor aged 60 or older with stage II lung adenocarcinoma. Both conserved end residues are part of each CDR3. The size of a clone is reported for some rows only, either as once, few or many, or as a class for expanded clones.

v_call: TRBV4-1; clone_size: -; cdr3_aa: CASSQASGGTEQFF
v_call: TRBV5-5; clone_size: -; cdr3_aa: CASSYGPGTDTQYF
v_call: TRBV9; clone_size: -; cdr3_aa: CAVGILTYSAFF
v_call: TRBV7-2; clone_size: -; cdr3_aa: CASSFRLKYEQYF
v_call: TRBV11-2; clone_size: -; cdr3_aa: CASSLGNNYQPQHF
v_call: TRBV28; clone_size: medium-sized; cdr3_aa: CATMSQGRGSNEQFF
v_call: TRBV7-8; clone_size: -; cdr3_aa: CASSPGVSDSTDTQYF
v_call: TRBV7-3; clone_size: -; cdr3_aa: CASSPLNGAQLFF
v_call: TRBV5-1; clone_size: -; cdr3_aa: CASSLSILENTGELFF
v_call: TRBV7-8; clone_size: -; cdr3_aa: CASSRQGLANNEQFF
v_call: TRBV14; clone_size: once; cdr3_aa: CASSQGWGGNEQFF
v_call: TRBV19; clone_size: -; cdr3_aa: CASNLGVTPQEQFF
v_call: TRBV28; clone_size: -; cdr3_aa: CASSFTGGGTDTQYF
v_call: TRBV2; clone_size: -; cdr3_aa: CASNRASGEETQYF
v_call: TRBV2; clone_size: once; cdr3_aa: CASSYVGGNTEAFF
v_call: TRBV6-5; clone_size: -; cdr3_aa: CASTTGQWSYTF
v_call: TRBV15; clone_size: once; cdr3_aa: CATSRDQSSLGTEAFF
v_call: TRBV7-6; clone_size: -; cdr3_aa: CASSSLSSGGEQYF
v_call: TRBV7-7; clone_size: -; cdr3_aa: CASSNRLLRYGGNQPQHF
v_call: TRBV2; clone_size: few; cdr3_aa: CASSEAGDNSPLHF
v_call: TRBV7-2; clone_size: -; cdr3_aa: CASSITTGLHNEQFF
v_call: TRBV6-6; clone_size: -; cdr3_aa: CASSRQGQGGTEAFF
v_call: TRBV28; clone_size: -; cdr3_aa: CASSGILGTGNNEQFF
v_call: TRBV5-4; clone_size: -; cdr3_aa: CASSSPTRGTVGYTF
v_call: TRBV7-8; clone_size: -; cdr3_aa: CASSPTRGSWEQYF
v_call: TRBV5-1; clone_size: once; cdr3_aa: CASSLEVGGRVYNEQFF
v_call: TRBV6-5; clone_size: -; cdr3_aa: CASSFQGTGNTIYF
v_call: TRBV2; clone_size: -; cdr3_aa: CASRDRGDEQFF
v_call: TRBV7-2; clone_size: -; cdr3_aa: CASSPVRGTVNTGELFF
v_call: TRBV29-1; clone_size: -; cdr3_aa: CSVEFRGPDTQYF
v_call: TRBV28; clone_size: few; cdr3_aa: CASSLFGQGVGNTIYF
v_call: TRBV4-2; clone_size: -; cdr3_aa: CASSQSLGGYDEQYF
v_call: TRBV7-3; clone_size: -; cdr3_aa: CASSRLAGDLYEQYF
v_call: TRBV5-4; clone_size: -; cdr3_aa: CASSPSRTLSTDTQYF
v_call: TRBV5-1; clone_size: -; cdr3_aa: CASSLGLNTGELFF
v_call: TRBV18; clone_size: -; cdr3_aa: CASSPRTDTQYF
v_call: TRBV10-3; clone_size: -; cdr3_aa: CAISPRGGVTDTQYF